Reported below is one T cell receptor (beta chain). Its antigen is still unknown. It was across several immunoSEQ plates that each subset's genomic DNA was evenly split. Clones were read by immunoSEQ multiplex PCR, and TCRdb kept only the in-frame ones, dropping some. The sample lists 1,500,000 or so clones, 98% occurring once. This specimen belongs to a study of shared clonotypes between healthy human individuals. Broader study findings: Few donors restricted represented genetic and exposure-history diversity. Sampling included only blood; tissue repertoires likely differ.

In germline, CDR1 is MNHNY, CDR2 SVGAGI (reference sequence). V lost 2 bases, J lost 7 bases, and 4 bases stayed unmatched. The CDR3 contains 13 residues. The receptor's source is a man in his thirties or forties in good health. Source material: naive CD4+ T cells sorted from blood. Subset indicated: CD45RA+ positively selected. J is TRBJ1-1 and V is TRBV6-6; 7 nucleotides agree with TRBD1. CDR3 nucleotides: TGTGCCAGCAGTTACAGTCGGGACAGTGAAGCTTTCTTT. Residues: CASSYSRDSEAFF.